This TCR beta chain was captured in a study of neurological immune-mediated disorders. Regarding the study as a whole: The most TCR clonal expansion was seen in HTLV-1-associated myelopathy, whereas the least was seen in multiple sclerosis, below the level in healthy controls. The study found no CDR3 amino acid sequences shared by expanded clones across subjects, suggesting private repertoires in all groups.

CDR1 is SGHVS, CDR2 FQNEAQ, per germline. The CDR3 totals 13 residues. At least ten counts were recorded for this clonotype. Its specificity is not known. One end of the junction does not line up with germline, which may come from a read error. 5'RACE with 10-nucleotide random UMIs produced the cDNA. One entry per CDR3 protein results from TCRdb running MiXCR on the 5' RACE reads. The repertoire has 31,000 or so distinct CDR3 sequences, approximately 1.4% of them found once; the top ten carry about a tenth. The unsorted libraries originated from 2 million PBMCs that had been stored at -80 C. The sequencing sample was made of PBMCs. The receptor was derived from a woman between 25 and 40 years old with multiple sclerosis. This chain joins TRBV7-8 and TRBJ1-6, with 7 bases fitting TRBD1. The CDR3, as DNA: TGTGCCAGCAGCTACATCCCGACCGGGACAGTCGACTTT. As protein: CASSYIPTGTVDF.